This T cell receptor beta chain derives from a study of OX40 agonist ivuxolimab in advanced cancers. The overall study: Treatment received earlier with anti-PD-1, anti-PD-L1 or anti-CTLA-4 agents was allowed, and over 35% had some.

Patients with autoimmune history or systemic immunosuppression were excluded. Germline CDR1 reads LNHDA; CDR2 reads SQIVND (reference sequence). CDR3 length: 13 amino acids. The V and J ends lost 9 bases and 3 bases, in that order; junction bases with no gene match: 5. Some clones are missing from TCRdb's copy, which holds only in-frame ones; the method was immunoSEQ multiplex PCR. The sample includes about 50,000 clones, about four fifths of them seen just once. The sequence derives from an adult with an advanced solid tumor such as melanoma, head and neck, liver or kidney cancer. The sample in question was CD4+ or CD8+ T cells sorted from blood, obtained in a trial of the OX40 agonist ivuxolimab. This chain connects TRBV19 to TRBJ2-5, with 9 bases matching TRBD1. This CDR3 reads CASSDRGKETQYF. CDR3 nucleotides: TGTGCCAGCTCGGACAGGGGCAAAGAGACCCAGTACTTC.